This T cell receptor (beta chain) was identified during a study of OX40 agonist ivuxolimab in advanced cancers. Study-level information: Patients were dosed with the agonistic anti-OX40 (CD134) antibody ivuxolimab. Partial responses were seen in three patients, one with hepatocellular carcinoma and two with cutaneous melanoma.

Sequencing used immunoSEQ multiplex PCR; TCRdb keeps in-frame clones, though not all of them. The sample includes around 77,000 clones, around 94% of them seen just once. Points from the study as a whole: Antigens targeted by the expanded peripheral T cells were not determined. Also showing low normalized T-cell clonal expansion were some of the nonresponders.

The CDR3 has 18 amino acids. Germline CDR1 and CDR2: MDHEN and SYDVKM. V trimming: 2 bases; J trimming: 0 bases; junction bases outside the gene matches: 7. Points on this clone: The antigen is unknown.

The source material was CD4+ or CD8+ T cells sorted from blood, sampled in a trial of the OX40 agonist ivuxolimab. The rearrangement uses TRBV28 and TRBJ2-7; 13 bases are shared with TRBD2. This clonotype was obtained from an adult with an advanced solid tumor such as melanoma, head and neck, liver or kidney cancer. CDR3 in amino acids: CASSLATSGRPSSYEQYF. The CDR3 DNA sequence: TGTGCCAGCAGTTTAGCGACTAGCGGGAGGCCCAGCTCCTACGAGCAGTACTTC.